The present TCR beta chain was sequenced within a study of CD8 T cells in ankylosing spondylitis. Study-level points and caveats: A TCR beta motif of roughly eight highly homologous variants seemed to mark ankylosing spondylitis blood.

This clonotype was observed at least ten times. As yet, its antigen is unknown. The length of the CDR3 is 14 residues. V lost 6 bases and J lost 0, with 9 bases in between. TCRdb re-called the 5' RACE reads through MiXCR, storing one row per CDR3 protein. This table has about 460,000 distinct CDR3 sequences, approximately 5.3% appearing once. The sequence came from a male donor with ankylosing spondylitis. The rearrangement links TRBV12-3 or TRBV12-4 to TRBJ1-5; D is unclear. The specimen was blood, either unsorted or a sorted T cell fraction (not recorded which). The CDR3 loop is CASSTSFSNQPQHF. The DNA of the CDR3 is TGTGCCAGCAGCACCTCCTTTAGCAATCAGCCCCAGCATTTT.